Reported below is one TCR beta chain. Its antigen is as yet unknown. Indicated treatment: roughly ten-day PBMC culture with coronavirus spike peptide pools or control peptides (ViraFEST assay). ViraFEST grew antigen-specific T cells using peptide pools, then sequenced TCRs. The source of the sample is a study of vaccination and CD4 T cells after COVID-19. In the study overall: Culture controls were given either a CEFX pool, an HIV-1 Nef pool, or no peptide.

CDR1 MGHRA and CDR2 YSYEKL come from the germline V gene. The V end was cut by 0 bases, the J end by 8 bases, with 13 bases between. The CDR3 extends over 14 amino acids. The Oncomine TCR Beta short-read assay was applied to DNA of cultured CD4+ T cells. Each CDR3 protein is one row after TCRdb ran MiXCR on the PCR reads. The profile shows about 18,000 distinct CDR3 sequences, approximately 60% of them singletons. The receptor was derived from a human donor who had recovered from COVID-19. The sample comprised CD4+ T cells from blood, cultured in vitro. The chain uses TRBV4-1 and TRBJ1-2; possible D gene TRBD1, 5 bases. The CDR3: CASSQDPGGHGYTF. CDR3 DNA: TGCGCCAGCAGCCAAGATCCGGGGGGTCACGGCTACACCTTC.